This entry features one T cell receptor beta chain sequence. Its antigen remains undetermined. The input lacks base qualities; no much larger clone sits a single base away. Libraries were prepared through the immunoSEQ multiplex PCR assay. A mixture of 60 forward primers for TCR Vbeta segments and 13 reverse primers for TCR Jbeta segments was used in the multiplex PCR. Amplification of the CDR3 region of rearranged TCR beta genes was performed with a multiplex PCR assay on genomic DNA. Amplified TCR beta libraries were sequenced as 87-base-pair reads on the Illumina HiSeq System. Regarding the original processing steps: Across the 700 or so repertoires, a later analysis counted some 81 million unique TCR beta chains, about 10 million of which were shared by at least two donors. To remove PCR and sequencing errors, raw reads were error-corrected and collapsed into unique sequences using a nearest-neighbor algorithm that merged closely related sequences. V, D and J gene segments were assigned by aligning CDR3 sequences to IMGT reference sequences. For a sequence to be retained, a match of at least six nucleotides was required to both a V gene segment and a J gene segment. A rearrangement was called productive if the CDR3 had no stop codons and remained in frame with V and J, and every other rearrangement was called non-productive. Following IMGT convention, CDR3 was defined as the stretch from the second conserved V-encoded cysteine up to the conserved J-encoded phenylalanine. The earlier analysis of about 590 of the donors excluded sequences that lacked an unambiguous match to a single V gene segment. In an earlier analysis of approximately 550 of the donors, V segments were called functional above 56.7% productive rearrangements and were called segregating when the between-donor standard deviation exceeded 5%. A statistical classification framework was built for diagnosing cytomegalovirus status from the catalog of TCR beta chain sequences. A later analysis assigned V and J genes by comparing TCR nucleotide sequences with IMGT/GENE-DB human TR gene sequences. In a later analysis, CDR3 sequences and most-parsimonious VDJ recombination scenarios were assigned using the TCRdist pipeline. In a later analysis, each TCR beta chain was defined by its CDR3 amino acid sequence together with its V-gene family, and reads without a unique V-gene family were excluded. In a later analysis, 550 to 650 highly shared, low-generation-probability nucleotide sequences were removed to address suspected cross-contamination and a sequencing artifact. For each public chain, a later analysis derived a clonal expansion index from normalized ranks of inferred template counts within each repertoire. In a later analysis, generation probabilities were computed with a VDJ recombination model fitted to out-of-frame rearrangements, and the resulting probabilities were checked against IGoR. In a later analysis, TCR-TCR, TCR-HLA and TCR-CMV co-occurrence was scored with hypergeometric tests, and a repertoire-size bias correction was applied to TCR pairs. A later analysis estimated false discovery rates by permuting HLA or CMV assignments 20 times. In a later analysis, co-occurring TCRs were grouped using DBSCAN, and TCRdist sequence similarity was added for clustering within HLA-allele-positive subsets. Repertoires with fewer than 30,000 or more than 120,000 public chains were left out of co-occurrence clustering, as were four to six repertoires with anomalous nucleotide sharing. TCRdb holds this immuneACCESS table with in-frame rearrangements only. Some clones are missing; in checked studies, unresolved V genes explain under half, and the rest has no known cause. D and trimming come from the DNA, and the V and J calls and clone size come from that table. The sample table contains 95,000 to 150,000 clones; only one count was recorded for under 80% of them. Approximately 13% of the sample comes from the top ten.

The data are from a study of cytomegalovirus exposure and HLA in healthy donors (dated by TCRdb to the late 2010s). Study-level background: An earlier analysis of 587 of the donors reported about 280 Gb of sequence data and around 110 million unique TCR beta sequences obtained from around 180 million T cells. About 280 gigabases of sequencing data and approximately 84 million unique TCR sequences were included in an early release covering around 600 HLA-typed donors. The genetic ancestry cluster associated with self-reported Caucasian donors included approximately 85% of the 300 to 450 genotyped donors. The study aimed to test whether signatures of past pathogen exposure could be identified by cataloging public T cell receptors. The study profiled the T cell repertoires of 500 to 800 subjects by immunosequencing and related them to cytomegalovirus serostatus. Besides the first cohort of around 670 subjects, a separate validation cohort made up of roughly 120 different subjects was used. To predict cytomegalovirus infection status, the study combined high-throughput TCR immunosequencing, statistical association of individual TCRs with disease status, and machine learning. In a later analysis, previously published TCR beta repertoires from hundreds of donors were re-analyzed and high-resolution HLA genotyping was added so that TCR occurrence patterns could be studied. The later analysis used no new phenotypic data to find candidate immune exposures, relying instead on TCR beta sequences and their occurrence across donors. To decide whether each TCR beta V gene segment behaved as functional or pseudogenic, an earlier analysis of some 600 of the donors relied on high-throughput TCR beta sequencing. Alongside the repertoire data, information on donor age, sex, ethnicity and CMV serostatus was compiled. A later genetic analysis took genome-wide SNP genotypes for about three fifths of the roughly 670 donors and used that subset as a discovery cohort. All discovery cohort repertoires had been generated on a single sequencing platform. Both class I and class II loci were covered by HLA typing, at four-digit resolution. The number of donors typed differed by locus, with roughly 620-630 for A, B, C, DRB1 and DQB1, around 500 for DQA1, approximately 580 for DPA1, and under 490 for DPB1. Roughly 5 DR-DQ haplotypes were handled as single units for association and clustering, since linkage in the cohort was strong. Among 300 to 500 genotyped donors of the cohort, an average of around 240,000 unique TCR beta nucleotide sequences was sequenced per donor, of which approximately 18% were non-productive. What the study reported, not specific to this receptor: A few of the identified cytomegalovirus-associated TCR beta chains were confirmed in vitro to be specific for cytomegalovirus antigens. The authors suggested that the approach could potentially be generalized to other disease states and immunological phenotypes. Because HLA typing was unavailable for some donors at each locus, only the typed subset was used in association tests. Compared with equally common non-associated chains, HLA-associated TCR beta chains in a later analysis were more clonally expanded and had lower generation probabilities. In a later analysis, most CMV-associated TCR beta chains were found to appear HLA-restricted, with HLA associations seemingly driven largely by CMV exposure. Seventeen rarely observed V segments, including chromosome 9 orphons, were excluded from the earlier analysis of a few hundred of the donors because counts were too low. In a later genetic analysis, a missense DCLRE1C variant was associated with V-gene and J-gene trimming of TCR beta chains, and the association was replicated in an independent cohort. The sequencing pipeline was judged likely to have produced a cluster of highly shared sequence variants as a technical artifact. Most TCR sequences were seen in very few donors, while some public TCRs were found in many individuals. Correlated functional status among segregating V segments might be attributable to linkage disequilibrium, but an unknown experimental factor could not be ruled out. The cohort was sequenced for TCR beta chains only, and without alpha or paired-chain data the features that could be detected were limited. Some IMGT-functional V segments, including TRBV6-2 and TRBV6-3, could not be distinguished by the 87-base-pair reads and were therefore excluded. A later analysis associated approximately 17,000 TCR beta sequences with specific HLA alleles at a false discovery rate of 0.05. In an earlier analysis of 587 of the donors, most TCR beta V segments were observed in productive rearrangements about 87% or about 30% of the time, broadly matching IMGT annotations. A further reported finding was that TCR beta sequences accurately predicted the HLA-A and HLA-B alleles for most subjects in the first cohort. The study gave a list of 150 to 200 TCR beta chains associated with cytomegalovirus. In a later analysis, TCR association rates were found to vary across HLA loci, with the most associated TCRs seen for DRB1 alleles and the fewest for HLA-C alleles. In both the original and validation cohorts, the classifier was reported to diagnose cytomegalovirus status with high specificity and sensitivity. According to a later genetic analysis, donors in an Asian-associated ancestry cluster had fewer N-insertions in productive TCRs than the roughly 700-donor mean. Immune exposure information for the cohort was limited to CMV serostatus. Several of the top co-occurrence clusters appeared to be linked to parvovirus B19, influenza, CMV and Epstein-Barr virus, according to a later analysis. When HLA alleles, especially DR and DQ, strongly co-occurred, TCR associations were difficult to assign to individual alleles. The presence/absence analyses assumed that sequencing depth was roughly uniform across donors, and that assumption may not be true.

From a lookup of the germline V gene (reference sequence), CDR1 and CDR2 are LNHNV and YYDKDF. Reading from cysteine to phenylalanine, the CDR3 counts 14 amino acids. Here the CDR3 DNA is all that survives: 42 bases in frame from base 1. Trimming at the junction amounts to 3 bases on V and 6 bases on J, and the germline ends lie 13 bases apart. In total, approximately 690 healthy bone marrow donors made up the cohort. All cohort members were sampled while nominally healthy, although unrecorded immune exposures were likely present. The donor tested CMV seropositive and was one of the 289 seropositive cohort members. A peripheral blood sample was collected from each donor, and TCR beta sequencing was performed on peripheral blood mononuclear cells. Genomic DNA extraction from the blood cell samples was performed with the Qiagen DNeasy Blood Extraction Kit.

The sequence is built from TRBV15 and TRBJ2-3; matching of 6 bases hints at TRBD1 as the D gene. Sequencing was performed on PBMCs. This clonotype originated in a woman aged 60-70 years in good health and CMV-seropositive. The nucleotides read TGTGCCACCAGCAGCAACAGGGAATTCGATACGCAGTATTTT. The encoded protein is CATSSNREFDTQYF.